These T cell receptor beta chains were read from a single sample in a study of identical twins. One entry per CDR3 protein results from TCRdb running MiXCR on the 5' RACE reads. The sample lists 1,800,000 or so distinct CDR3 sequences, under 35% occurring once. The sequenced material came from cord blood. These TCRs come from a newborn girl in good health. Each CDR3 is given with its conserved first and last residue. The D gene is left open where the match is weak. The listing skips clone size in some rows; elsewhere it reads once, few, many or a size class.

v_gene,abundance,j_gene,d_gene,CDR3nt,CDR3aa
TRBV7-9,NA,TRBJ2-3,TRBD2,TGTGCCAGCAGCTTCAATACCGCGCCCATAACTAGCGGGAGGCCCGATACGCAGTATTTT,CASSFNTAPITSGRPDTQYF
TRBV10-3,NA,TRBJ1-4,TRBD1,TGTGCCATCAGTGCTACAGGGGGTAATGAAAAACTGTTTTTT,CAISATGGNEKLFF
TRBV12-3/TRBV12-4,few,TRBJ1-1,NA,TGTGCCAGCAGTGCCGCACAGGTTCGGGCTTTCTTT,CASSAAQVRAFF
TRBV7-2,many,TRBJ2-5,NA,TGTGCCAGCTCTCTGGGACTCCTTCACACAGAGACCCAGTACTTC,CASSLGLLHTETQYF
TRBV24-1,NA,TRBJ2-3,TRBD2,TGTGCCACCAGTGATAGCGGGGGGATCAGCGGTACGCAGTATTTT,CATSDSGGISGTQYF
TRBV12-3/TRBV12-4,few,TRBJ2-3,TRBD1,TGTGCCAGCAGTATAGGGACAGGGGGGTCCTCGGGAGCGCAGTATTTT,CASSIGTGGSSGAQYF
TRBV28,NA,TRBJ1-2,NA,TGTGCCAGCAGTTTATCAGTGAGTGGCTATGGCTACACCTTC,CASSLSVSGYGYTF
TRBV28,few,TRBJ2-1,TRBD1,TGTGCCAGCAGGAGACAGGGGGGAATCAATGAGCAGTTCTTC,CASRRQGGINEQFF
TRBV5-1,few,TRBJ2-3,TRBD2,TGCGCCAGCAGCTTGGGATCTAGCGGGGTAGATACGCAGTATTTT,CASSLGSSGVDTQYF
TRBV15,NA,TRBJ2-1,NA,TGTGCCACCAGCAGAGATTTAGAAAGGGACAATGAGCAGTTCTTC,CATSRDLERDNEQFF
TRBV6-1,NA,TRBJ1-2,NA,TGTGCCAGCAGTGAACTGGGGGGCGCCTATTATGGCTACACCTTC,CASSELGGAYYGYTF
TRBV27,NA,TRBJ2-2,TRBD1,TGTGCCAGCAGGTCAGGGGGCACCGGGGAGCTGTTTTTT,CASRSGGTGELFF
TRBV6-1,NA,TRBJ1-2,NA,TGTGCCAGCAGTGGACCCCGGGAGGACTATGGCTACACCTTC,CASSGPREDYGYTF
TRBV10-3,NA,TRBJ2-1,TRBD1,TGTGCCATCAGCGTCCCGCCGGGACAGGGGTACTACAATGAGCAGTTCTTC,CAISVPPGQGYYNEQFF
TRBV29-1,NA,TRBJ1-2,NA,TGCGGCGTTGTTGGGCTATATACAGGGAATGGCTACACCTTC,CGVVGLYTGNGYTF
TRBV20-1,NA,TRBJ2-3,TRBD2,TGCAGTGCTGGCGCCCAGCGGGGTTACACAGATACGCAGTATTTT,CSAGAQRGYTDTQYF
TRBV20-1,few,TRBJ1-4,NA,TGCAGTGCTAGTCCCGCGGGGAGGAATGAAAAACTGTTTTTT,CSASPAGRNEKLFF
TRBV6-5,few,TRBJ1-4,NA,TGTGCCAGCAGCCCCAGGGGTTCGACTAATGAAAAACTGTTTTTT,CASSPRGSTNEKLFF
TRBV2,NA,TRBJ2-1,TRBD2,TGTGCCAGCAGCGTACTAGCGGGGGGCCTAACTTACAATGAGCAGTTCTTC,CASSVLAGGLTYNEQFF
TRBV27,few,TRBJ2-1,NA,TGTGCCAGCAGTTTAAACCAGGTGACTGGGCATGAGCAGTTCTTC,CASSLNQVTGHEQFF
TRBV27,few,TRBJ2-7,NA,TGTGCCAGCAGGCTGAGACTAACTTCAACCTACGAGCAGTACTTC,CASRLRLTSTYEQYF
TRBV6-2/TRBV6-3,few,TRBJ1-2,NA,TGTGCCAGCAGTTACTCGATACAGGCACCTAACTATGGCTACACCTTC,CASSYSIQAPNYGYTF
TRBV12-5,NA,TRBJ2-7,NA,TGTGCTAGTGGTTTGGACTCCTACGAGCAGTACTTC,CASGLDSYEQYF
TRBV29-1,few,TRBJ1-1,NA,TGCAGCGTTGTTTTGAGGGTGGCTTTCTTT,CSVVLRVAFF
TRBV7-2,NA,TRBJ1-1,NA,TGTGCCCGCAGCTTAGAGGCGATGAACACTGAAGCTTTCTTT,CARSLEAMNTEAFF
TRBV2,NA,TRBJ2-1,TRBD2,TGTGCCAGCAGTGGGACTAGCGGTAAAGAGACCCAGTTCTTC,CASSGTSGKETQFF
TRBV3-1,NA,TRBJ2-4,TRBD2,TGTGCCAGCAGCTATGCTCCTCTCCTAGGCGGGGGAGCTACCCTAGCCAAAAACATTCAGTACTTC,CASSYAPLLGGGATLAKNIQYF
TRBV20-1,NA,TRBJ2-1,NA,TGCAGTGCTAGAGGTTTTACCGGCGCCTACAATGAGCAGTTCTTC,CSARGFTGAYNEQFF